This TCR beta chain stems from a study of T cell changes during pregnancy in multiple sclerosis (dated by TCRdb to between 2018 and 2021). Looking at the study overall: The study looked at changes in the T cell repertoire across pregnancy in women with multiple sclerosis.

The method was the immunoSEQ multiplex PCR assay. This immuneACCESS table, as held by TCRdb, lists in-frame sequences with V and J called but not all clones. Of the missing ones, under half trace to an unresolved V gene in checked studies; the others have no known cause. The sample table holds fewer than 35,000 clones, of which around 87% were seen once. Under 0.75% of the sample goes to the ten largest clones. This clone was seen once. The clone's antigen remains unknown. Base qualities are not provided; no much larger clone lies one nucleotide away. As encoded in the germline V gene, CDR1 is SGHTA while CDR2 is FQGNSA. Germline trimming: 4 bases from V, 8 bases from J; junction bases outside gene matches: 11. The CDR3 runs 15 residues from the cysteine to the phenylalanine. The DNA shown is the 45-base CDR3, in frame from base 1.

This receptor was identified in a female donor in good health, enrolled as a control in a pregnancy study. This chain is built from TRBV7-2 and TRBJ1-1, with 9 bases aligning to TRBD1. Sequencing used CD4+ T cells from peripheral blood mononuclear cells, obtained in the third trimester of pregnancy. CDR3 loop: CASSSMGTGTGEAFF. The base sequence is TGTGCCAGCAGCTCCATGGGGACAGGGACAGGAGAAGCTTTCTTT.